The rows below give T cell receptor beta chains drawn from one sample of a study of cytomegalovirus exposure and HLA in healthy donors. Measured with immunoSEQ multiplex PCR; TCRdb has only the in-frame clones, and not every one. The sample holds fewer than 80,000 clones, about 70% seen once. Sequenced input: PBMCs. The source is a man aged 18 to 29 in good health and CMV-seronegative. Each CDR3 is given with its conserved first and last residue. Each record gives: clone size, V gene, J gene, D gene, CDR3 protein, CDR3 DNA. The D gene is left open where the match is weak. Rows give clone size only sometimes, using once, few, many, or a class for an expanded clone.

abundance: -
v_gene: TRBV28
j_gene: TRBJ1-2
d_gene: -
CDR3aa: CASRAEVRNGYTF
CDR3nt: TGTGCCAGCCGAGCCGAGGTTCGGAATGGCTACACCTTC

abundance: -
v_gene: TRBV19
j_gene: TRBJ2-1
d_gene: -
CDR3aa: CASSIVPPIVQFF
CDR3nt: TGTGCCAGTAGTATAGTACCCCCGATAGTGCAGTTCTTC

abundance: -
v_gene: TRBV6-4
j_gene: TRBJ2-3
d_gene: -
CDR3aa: CASSDSGESTDTQYF
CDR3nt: TGTGCCAGCAGTGACTCCGGGGAATCCACAGATACGCAGTATTTT

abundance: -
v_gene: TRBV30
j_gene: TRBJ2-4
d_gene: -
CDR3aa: CAWNQGTGIQYF
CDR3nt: TGTGCCTGGAACCAGGGAACGGGCATTCAGTACTTC

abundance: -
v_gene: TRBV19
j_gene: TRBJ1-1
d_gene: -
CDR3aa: CASNSGLTEAFF
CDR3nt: TGCGCCAGCAACTCCGGTTTGACTGAAGCTTTCTTT

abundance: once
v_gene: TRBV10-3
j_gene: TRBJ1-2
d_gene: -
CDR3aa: CAISDTDPLNYGYTF
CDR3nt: TGTGCCATCAGTGATACAGATCCCCTTAACTATGGCTACACCTTC

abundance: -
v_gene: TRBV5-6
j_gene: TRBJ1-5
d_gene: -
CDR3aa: CASSFQGRNQPQHF
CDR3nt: TGTGCCAGCAGCTTCCAGGGGCGGAATCAGCCCCAGCATTTT

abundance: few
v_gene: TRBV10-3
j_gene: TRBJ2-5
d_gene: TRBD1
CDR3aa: CAISLGQVGETQYF
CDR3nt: TGTGCCATCAGTCTTGGACAGGTGGGGGAGACCCAGTACTTC

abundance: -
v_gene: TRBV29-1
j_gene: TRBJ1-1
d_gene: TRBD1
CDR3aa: CSVSPGQGDTEAFF
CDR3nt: TGCAGCGTTTCTCCGGGACAGGGGGACACTGAAGCTTTCTTT

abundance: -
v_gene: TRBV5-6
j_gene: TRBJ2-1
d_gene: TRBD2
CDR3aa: CASSNIRLAGGQEQFF
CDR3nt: TGTGCCAGCAGTAATATTCGGCTAGCGGGGGGTCAGGAGCAGTTCTTC

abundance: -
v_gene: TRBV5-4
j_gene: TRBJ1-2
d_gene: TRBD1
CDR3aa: CASSSRDRPGGYTF
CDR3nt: TGTGCCAGCAGCTCTAGGGACAGGCCGGGGGGCTACACCTTC

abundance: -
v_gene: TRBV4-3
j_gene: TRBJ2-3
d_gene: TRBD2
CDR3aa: CASSQEFATSGGAEDTQYF
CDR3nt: TGCGCCAGCAGCCAAGAATTCGCCACTAGCGGGGGAGCTGAAGATACGCAGTATTTT

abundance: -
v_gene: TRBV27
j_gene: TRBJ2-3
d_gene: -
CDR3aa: CASSLIRGLGTDTQYF
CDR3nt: TGTGCCAGCAGCCTGATAAGAGGCCTAGGCACAGATACGCAGTATTTT

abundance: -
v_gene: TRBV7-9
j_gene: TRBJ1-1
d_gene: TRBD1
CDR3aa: CASSQSGQKKLTFF
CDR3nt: TGTGCCAGCAGCCAATCGGGACAGAAAAAGTTGACTTTCTTT

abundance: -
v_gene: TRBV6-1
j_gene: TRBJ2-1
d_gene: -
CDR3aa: CASSDLAGEQFF
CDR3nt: TGTGCCAGCAGTGACCTGGCAGGTGAGCAGTTCTTC

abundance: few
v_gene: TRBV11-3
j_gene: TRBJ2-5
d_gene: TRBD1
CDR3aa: CASSVSTGVTQETQYF
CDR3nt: TGTGCCAGCAGCGTATCGACAGGGGTAACGCAAGAGACCCAGTACTTC